Described below is a single TCR beta chain sequence and its context. The ends lost 4 bases at V and 5 bases at J; junction bases unmatched: 8. The CDR3 covers 15 residues. From germline, CDR1 is MGHRA and CDR2 YSYEKL. Sequenced by immunoSEQ multiplex PCR; TCRdb stores in-frame clones only, minus some. This table has approximately 120,000 clones, roughly 90% appearing once. This sample was included in a study of blood T cell repertoires in COVID-19. On the study more broadly: Acute and convalescent COVID-19 specimens originated in the United States, Italy and Spain. T cells, B-cell-depleted T cells, or PBMCs provided the cDNA or gDNA that served as material.

Input material: peripheral blood. This TCR derives from a woman of 80 years or more with acute or convalescent COVID-19. This chain connects TRBV4-1 to TRBJ1-1, with 9 bases fitting TRBD1. The CDR3, as DNA: TGCGCCAGCAGCCTCCCCCCGACAGGGGGGACTGAAGCTTTCTTT. Translating gives CASSLPPTGGTEAFF.